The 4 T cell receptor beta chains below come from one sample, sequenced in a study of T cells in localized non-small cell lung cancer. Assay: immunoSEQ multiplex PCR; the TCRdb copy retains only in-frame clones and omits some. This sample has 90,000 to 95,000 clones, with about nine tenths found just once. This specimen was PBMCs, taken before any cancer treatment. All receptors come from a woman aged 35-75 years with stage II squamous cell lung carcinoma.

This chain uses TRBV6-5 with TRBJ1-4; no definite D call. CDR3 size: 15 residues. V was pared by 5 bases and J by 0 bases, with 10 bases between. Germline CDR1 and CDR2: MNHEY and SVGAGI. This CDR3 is CASSRRQATNEKLFF. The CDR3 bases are TGTGCCAGCAGTCGGAGGCAAGCAACTAATGAAAAACTGTTTTTT.

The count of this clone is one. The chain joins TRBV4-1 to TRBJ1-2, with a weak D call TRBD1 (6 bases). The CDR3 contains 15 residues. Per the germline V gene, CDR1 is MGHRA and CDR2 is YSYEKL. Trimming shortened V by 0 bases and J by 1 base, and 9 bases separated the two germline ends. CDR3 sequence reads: CASSQEQGHNYGYTF. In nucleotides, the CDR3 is TGCGCCAGCAGCCAAGAGCAGGGGCATAACTATGGCTACACCTTC.

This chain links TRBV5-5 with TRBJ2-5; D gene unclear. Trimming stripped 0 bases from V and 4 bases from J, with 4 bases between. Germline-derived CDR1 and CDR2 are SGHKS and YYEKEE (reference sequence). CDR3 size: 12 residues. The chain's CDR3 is CASSLGLETQYF. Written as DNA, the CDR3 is TGTGCCAGCAGCTTGGGGTTAGAGACCCAGTACTTC.

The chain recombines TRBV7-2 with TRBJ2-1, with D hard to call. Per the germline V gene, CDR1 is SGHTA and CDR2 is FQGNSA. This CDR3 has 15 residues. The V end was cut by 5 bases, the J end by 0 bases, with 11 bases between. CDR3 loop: CASSLGVISYNEQFF. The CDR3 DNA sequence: TGTGCCAGCAGCCTTGGGGTAATCTCCTACAATGAGCAGTTCTTC.